A selection of T cell receptor beta chains follows, all from one sample in a study of T cell responses to AZD1222 COVID-19 vaccine. Assay: immunoSEQ multiplex PCR; the TCRdb copy retains only in-frame clones and omits some. The table records roughly 150,000 clones, approximately 92% of them present only once. This specimen was peripheral blood, taken 28 days after the second AZD1222 dose. All receptors come from an adult who received the AZD1222 COVID-19 vaccine. The CDR3 runs from the conserved cysteine through the conserved F or W. The D gene is left open where the match is weak. Expanded clones get a size class; other rows say once, few or many, or leave the size out.

>.|TRBJ1-1|TRBV4-3|.
CASSQIDARNTEAFF
TGCGCCAGCAGCCAGATAGACGCCCGGAACACTGAAGCTTTCTTT
>.|TRBJ2-7|TRBV10-3|.
CRTEGFICCEQYF
TGTCGGACTGAAGGGTTTATCTGCTGCGAGCAGTACTTC
>.|TRBJ2-7|TRBV12-5|.
CASGLTLGWGHEQYF
TGTGCTAGTGGTTTGACCCTGGGGTGGGGCCACGAGCAGTACTTC
>.|TRBJ2-2|TRBV25-1|.
CASSEFDTGELFF
TGTGCCAGCAGTGAATTTGACACCGGGGAGCTGTTTTTT
>TRBD2|TRBJ2-1|TRBV2|.
CASSEYGGGAYNEQFF
TGTGCCAGCAGTGAATACGGCGGGGGGGCGTACAATGAGCAGTTCTTC
>.|TRBJ2-1|TRBV20-1|once
CSAKGNEQFF
TGCAGTGCTAAAGGTAATGAGCAGTTCTTC
>.|TRBJ1-5|TRBV27|.
CASSFGGSQPQHF
TGTGCCAGCAGTTTTGGTGGTAGTCAGCCCCAGCATTTT
>TRBD1|TRBJ1-1|TRBV6-5|.
CASTLFGTANTEAFF
TGTGCCAGCACTCTATTCGGGACAGCGAACACTGAAGCTTTCTTT
>.|TRBJ2-2|TRBV27|.
CASSLYPPGYISGELFF
TGTGCCAGCAGTTTATACCCTCCGGGGTACATCTCCGGGGAGCTGTTTTTT
>.|TRBJ1-2|TRBV30|.
CAWSVSSYGYTF
TGTGCCTGGAGTGTAAGCAGCTATGGCTACACCTTC
>.|TRBJ2-5|TRBV4-3|.
CASSQDRSAVQETQYF
TGCGCCAGCAGCCAAGATAGATCGGCAGTCCAAGAGACCCAGTACTTC
>.|TRBJ2-7|TRBV25-1|once
CASSFNLGILGAYEQYF
TGTGCCAGCTCATTTAACCTCGGGATTCTGGGGGCCTACGAGCAGTACTTC
>.|TRBJ2-1|TRBV4-1|.
CASSQAPGYNEQFF
TGCGCCAGCAGCCAAGCCCCAGGGTACAATGAGCAGTTCTTC
>.|TRBJ1-5|TRBV5-1|.
CASSLGPVTSNQPQHF
TGCGCCAGCAGCCTGGGGCCAGTGACAAGCAATCAGCCCCAGCATTTT
>.|TRBJ2-3|TRBV9|.
CASSIRGAGTDTQYF
TGTGCCAGCAGCATCCGGGGGGCGGGAACAGATACGCAGTATTTT
>TRBD1|TRBJ2-7|TRBV2|once
CASRPSGTGDEQYF
TGTGCCAGCAGGCCCTCGGGGACAGGGGACGAGCAGTACTTC
>TRBD1|TRBJ1-3|TRBV4-3|.
CASSQHTGASGNTIYF
TGCGCCAGCAGCCAGCATACAGGGGCCTCTGGAAACACCATATATTTT
>.|TRBJ1-6|TRBV7-2|.
CASSFEGSSYNSPLHF
TGTGCCAGCAGCTTTGAGGGCAGCTCCTATAATTCACCCCTCCACTTT
>TRBD2|TRBJ2-5|TRBV18|.
CASSPGLAGQETQYF
TGTGCCAGCTCTCCCGGACTAGCGGGCCAAGAGACCCAGTACTTC
>TRBD1|TRBJ2-4|TRBV7-8|.
CASSRTSPSGGDRGQLAKNIQYF
TGTGCCAGCAGCCGCACCTCCCCGAGCGGTGGGGACAGGGGGCAGCTAGCCAAAAACATTCAGTACTTC
>.|TRBJ1-3|TRBV7-2|.
CASSETGDSGNTIYF
TGTGCCAGCAGTGAAACAGGAGACTCTGGAAACACCATATATTTT
>.|TRBJ2-7|TRBV29-1|.
CSVETADYEQYF
TGCAGCGTTGAAACGGCTGACTACGAGCAGTACTTC
>.|TRBJ1-3|TRBV11-3|.
CASSTIGNTIYF
TGTGCCAGCAGCACGATTGGAAACACCATATATTTT
>TRBD1|TRBJ1-5|TRBV3-1/TRBV3-2|.
CASSQDSRGNQPQHF
TGTGCCAGCAGCCAAGATAGCAGGGGGAATCAGCCCCAGCATTTT
>.|TRBJ2-2|TRBV4-3|.
CASSQEGGPAGELFF
TGCGCCAGCAGCCAAGAAGGGGGGCCGGCCGGGGAGCTGTTTTTT
>TRBD2|TRBJ2-2|TRBV9|.
CASSVGASGGAGTGELFF
TGTGCCAGCAGCGTAGGAGCTAGCGGGGGGGCCGGCACCGGGGAGCTGTTTTTT
>.|TRBJ2-1|TRBV10-1|.
CASIRTPNEQFF
TGCGCCAGCATCCGGACCCCCAATGAGCAGTTCTTC
>TRBD1|TRBJ2-7|TRBV4-1|few
CASSLDRGRVYEQYF
TGCGCCAGCAGCCTAGACAGGGGTCGAGTGTACGAGCAGTACTTC
>.|TRBJ1-2|TRBV7-2|.
CASSLQGINYGYTF
TGTGCCAGCAGCTTACAGGGGATTAACTATGGCTACACCTTC
>.|TRBJ2-7|TRBV23-1|.
CASSRGGEQYF
TGCGCCAGCAGTCGAGGGGGCGAGCAGTACTTC
>.|TRBJ1-2|TRBV6-5|.
CASSYGEGVYGYTF
TGTGCCAGCAGTTACGGGGAGGGTGTCTATGGCTACACCTTC
>.|TRBJ1-1|TRBV6-5|.
CASSYSIVGNTEAFF
TGTGCCAGCAGTTACTCGATCGTCGGTAACACTGAAGCTTTCTTT
>.|TRBJ2-7|TRBV19|few
CASSMVTQSEQYF
TGTGCCAGTAGTATGGTGACACAGTCCGAGCAGTACTTC
>.|TRBJ2-3|TRBV5-1|.
CATRLVATDTQYF
TGCGCCACCCGACTAGTCGCAACAGATACGCAGTATTTT
>TRBD1|TRBJ1-2|TRBV19|once
CASSIFRDRGYGYGYTF
TGTGCCAGTAGTATCTTCCGGGACAGGGGGTATGGCTATGGCTACACCTTC
>TRBD1|TRBJ1-1|TRBV12-3/TRBV12-4|.
CASSLVGQVEAFF
TGTGCCAGCAGTTTAGTCGGACAGGTCGAAGCTTTCTTT
>.|TRBJ1-1|TRBV19|.
CASTPGGGGTEAFF
TGTGCCAGTACCCCCGGGGGGGGAGGAACTGAAGCTTTCTTT
>TRBD1|TRBJ1-6|TRBV30|.
CAWRPGGFTWAF
TGTGCCTGGAGGCCAGGGGGTTTCACCTGGGCGTTT
>TRBD1|TRBJ2-1|TRBV5-1|.
CASSLDRGTGDNEQFF
TGCGCCAGCAGCTTGGATCGGGGGACAGGTGACAATGAGCAGTTCTTC
>.|TRBJ1-2|TRBV29-1|.
CSVVGDRRHTF
TGCAGCGTTGTGGGAGACAGGCGGCACACCTTC
>.|TRBJ2-5|TRBV7-9|.
CASSLMSGETQYF
TGTGCCAGCAGCTTAATGAGTGGGGAGACCCAGTACTTC
>.|TRBJ2-6|TRBV21-1|.
CASSKVRGGAERTGANVLTF
TGTGCCAGCAGCAAAGTGAGAGGGGGCGCGGAACGGACTGGGGCCAACGTCCTGACTTTC
>.|TRBJ2-7|TRBV27|.
CASRDYEQYF
TGTGCCAGCAGGGACTACGAGCAGTACTTC
>TRBD2|TRBJ2-7|TRBV30|.
CAWISGGATYEQYF
TGTGCCTGGATTAGCGGGGGCGCTACCTACGAGCAGTACTTC
>TRBD1|TRBJ1-6|TRBV7-9|.
CASSLGQGAPGSPLHF
TGTGCCAGCAGCTTAGGACAGGGGGCTCCAGGTTCACCCCTCCACTTT
>.|TRBJ2-1|TRBV30|.
CAWDSYNEQFF
TGTGCCTGGGACTCCTACAATGAGCAGTTCTTC
>.|TRBJ1-2|TRBV19|.
CASATGRWGYTF
TGTGCCAGTGCGACGGGCCGTTGGGGCTACACCTTC
>.|TRBJ1-5|TRBV6-5|.
CASRGETGFGQPQHF
TGTGCCAGCAGAGGAGAGACGGGGTTTGGTCAGCCCCAGCATTTT
>.|TRBJ2-1|TRBV6-5|once
CASEWQARGEQFF
TGTGCCAGCGAGTGGCAGGCCCGGGGAGAGCAGTTCTTC
>.|TRBJ1-2|TRBV6-2/TRBV6-3|.
CASSYGGPINYGYTF
TGTGCCAGCAGTTACGGGGGACCCATCAACTATGGCTACACCTTC
>TRBD1|TRBJ1-1|TRBV2|.
CASSDRGRINTEAFF
TGTGCCAGCAGCGACAGGGGTAGGATAAACACTGAAGCTTTCTTT
>TRBD2|TRBJ2-3|TRBV7-3|.
CASSLIGGGGTDTQYF
TGTGCCAGCAGCTTAATCGGAGGCGGGGGAACAGATACGCAGTATTTT
>.|TRBJ2-1|TRBV24-1|.
CATSEGGRFNEQFF
TGTGCCACCAGTGAAGGGGGTCGGTTTAATGAGCAGTTCTTC
>.|TRBJ2-3|TRBV4-1|.
CASSQDMSRDTQYF
TGCGCCAGCAGCCAAGATATGTCCCGGGATACGCAGTATTTT
>.|TRBJ2-5|TRBV18|.
CASSPPQGTGTQYF
TGTGCCAGCTCACCCCCACAGGGAACGGGGACCCAGTACTTC
>.|TRBJ2-1|TRBV5-1|.
CASSLGQGNNEQFF
TGCGCCAGCAGCTTGGGGCAGGGGAACAATGAGCAGTTCTTC
>.|TRBJ1-6|TRBV6-2/TRBV6-3|.
CASSYSYNSPLHF
TGTGCCAGCAGTTATTCCTATAATTCACCCCTCCACTTT